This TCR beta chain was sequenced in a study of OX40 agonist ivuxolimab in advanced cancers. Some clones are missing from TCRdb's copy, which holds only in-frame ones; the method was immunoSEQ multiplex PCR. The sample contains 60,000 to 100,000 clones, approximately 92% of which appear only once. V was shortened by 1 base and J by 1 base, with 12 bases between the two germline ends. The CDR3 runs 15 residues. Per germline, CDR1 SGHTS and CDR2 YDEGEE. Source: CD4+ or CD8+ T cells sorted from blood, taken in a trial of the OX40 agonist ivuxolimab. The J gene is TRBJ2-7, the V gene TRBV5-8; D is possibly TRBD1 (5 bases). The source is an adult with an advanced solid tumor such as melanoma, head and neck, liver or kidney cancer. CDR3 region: CASSLLKGLSYEQYF. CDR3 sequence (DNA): TGTGCCAGCAGCTTGTTGAAGGGGCTATCCTACGAGCAGTACTTC.